This T cell receptor (beta chain) was recovered during a study of CD4 and CD8 cells across lung adenocarcinoma regions. Germline assignment: CDR1 MNHEY and CDR2 SVGAGI. The CDR3 sequence is 16 residues long. This clonotype is categorized as medium-sized. TCRdb recomputed calls from the PCR reads with MiXCR, one row per CDR3 protein. The data contain around 12,000 distinct CDR3 sequences, 56% of them singletons. Samples came from patients with localized non-small cell lung adenocarcinoma. Sequenced input: CD8+ T cells from the margin of a lung tumor. The rearrangement joins TRBV6-5 to TRBJ2-5, with D possibly TRBD2 on 6 matching bases. The J call is in doubt because the DNA end fits TRBJ2-7 better. The sequence came from a female donor with lung adenocarcinoma. The CD4 and CD8 labels of this study may be unreliable. CDR3 DNA: TGTGCCAGCAGTTACTCTGGCCTGGGACTCCCCTACGAGCAGTACTTC. Translated: CASSYSGLGLPYEQYF.